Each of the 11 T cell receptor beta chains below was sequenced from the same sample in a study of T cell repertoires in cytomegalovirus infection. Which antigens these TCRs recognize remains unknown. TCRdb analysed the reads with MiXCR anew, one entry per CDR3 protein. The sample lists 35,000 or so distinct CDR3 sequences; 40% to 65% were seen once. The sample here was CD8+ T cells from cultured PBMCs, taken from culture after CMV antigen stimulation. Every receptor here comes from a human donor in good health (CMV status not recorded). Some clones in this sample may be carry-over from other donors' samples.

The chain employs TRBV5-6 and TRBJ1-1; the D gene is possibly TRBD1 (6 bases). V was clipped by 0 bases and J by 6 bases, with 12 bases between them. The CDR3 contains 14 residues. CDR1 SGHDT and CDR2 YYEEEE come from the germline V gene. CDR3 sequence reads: CASSLGQEPPEAFF. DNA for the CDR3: TGTGCCAGCAGCTTGGGACAGGAGCCCCCTGAAGCTTTCTTT.

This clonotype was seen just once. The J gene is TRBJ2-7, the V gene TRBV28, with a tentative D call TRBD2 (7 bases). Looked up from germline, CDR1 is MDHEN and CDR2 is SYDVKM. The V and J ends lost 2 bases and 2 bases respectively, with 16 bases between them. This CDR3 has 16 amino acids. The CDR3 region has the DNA TGTGCCAGCAGTTTAGAGGCGGGCGGGGGCCCCTACGAGCAGTACTTC. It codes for CASSLEAGGGPYEQYF.

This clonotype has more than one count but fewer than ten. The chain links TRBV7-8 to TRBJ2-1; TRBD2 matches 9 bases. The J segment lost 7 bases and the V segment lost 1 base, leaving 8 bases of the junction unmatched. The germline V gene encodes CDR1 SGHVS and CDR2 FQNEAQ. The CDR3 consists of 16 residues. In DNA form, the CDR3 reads TGTGCCAGCAGCTTAGGGGTAGCGGGAGCGGGAAATGAGCAGTTCTTC. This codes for CASSLGVAGAGNEQFF.

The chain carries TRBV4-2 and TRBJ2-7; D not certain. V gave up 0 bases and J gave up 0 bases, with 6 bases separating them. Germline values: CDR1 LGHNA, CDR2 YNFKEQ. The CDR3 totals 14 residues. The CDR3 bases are TGTGCCAGCAGCCAAGAGCAGAGCTCCTACGAGCAGTACTTC. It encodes CASSQEQSSYEQYF.

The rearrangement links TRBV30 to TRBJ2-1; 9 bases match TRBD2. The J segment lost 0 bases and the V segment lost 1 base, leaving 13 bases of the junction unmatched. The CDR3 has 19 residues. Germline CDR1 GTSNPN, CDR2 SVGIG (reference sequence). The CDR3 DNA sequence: TGTGCCTGGAGTGCGCCGGGACTAGCATTAAGGAGCTCCTACAATGAGCAGTTCTTC. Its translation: CAWSAPGLALRSSYNEQFF. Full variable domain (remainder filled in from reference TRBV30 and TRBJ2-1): SQTIHQWPATLVQPVGSPLSLECTVEGTSNPNLYWYRQAAGRGLQLLFYSVGIGQISSEVPQNLSASRPQDRQFILSSKKLLLSDSGFYLCAWSAPGLALRSSYNEQFFGPGTRLTVL.

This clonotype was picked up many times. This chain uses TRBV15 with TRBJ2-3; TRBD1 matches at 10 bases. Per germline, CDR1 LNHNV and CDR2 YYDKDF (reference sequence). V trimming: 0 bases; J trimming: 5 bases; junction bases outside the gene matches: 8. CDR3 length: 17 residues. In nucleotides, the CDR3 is TGTGCCACCAGCAGAGAGCGAGACAGGGGGCGTCAAGATACGCAGTATTTT. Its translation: CATSRERDRGRQDTQYF.

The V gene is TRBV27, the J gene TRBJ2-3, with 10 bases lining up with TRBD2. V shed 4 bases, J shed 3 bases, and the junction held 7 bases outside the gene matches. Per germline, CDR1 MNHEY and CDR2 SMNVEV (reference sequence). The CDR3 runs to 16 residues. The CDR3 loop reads CASSYSGRLSTDTQYF. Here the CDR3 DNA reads TGTGCCAGCAGTTATAGCGGGAGGCTTAGTACAGATACGCAGTATTTT.

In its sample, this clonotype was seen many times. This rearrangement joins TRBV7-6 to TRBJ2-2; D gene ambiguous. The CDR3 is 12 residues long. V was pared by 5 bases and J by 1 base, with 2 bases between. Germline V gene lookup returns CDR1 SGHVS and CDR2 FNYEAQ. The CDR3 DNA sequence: TGTGCCAGCAGCCGGAACACCGGGGAGCTGTTTTTT. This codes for CASSRNTGELFF.

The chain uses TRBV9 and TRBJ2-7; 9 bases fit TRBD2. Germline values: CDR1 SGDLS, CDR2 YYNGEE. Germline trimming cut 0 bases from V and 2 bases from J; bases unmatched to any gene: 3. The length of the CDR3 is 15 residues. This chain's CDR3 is CASSVEPSGAYEQYF. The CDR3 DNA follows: TGTGCCAGCAGCGTAGAGCCTAGCGGGGCCTACGAGCAGTACTTC.

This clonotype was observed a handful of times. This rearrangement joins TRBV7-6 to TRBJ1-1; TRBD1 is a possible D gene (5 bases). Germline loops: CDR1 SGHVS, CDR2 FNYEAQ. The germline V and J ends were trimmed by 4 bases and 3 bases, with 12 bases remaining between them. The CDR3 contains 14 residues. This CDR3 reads CASSSGGLDTEAFF. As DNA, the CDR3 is TGTGCCAGCAGCTCGGGGGGTTTGGACACTGAAGCTTTCTTT. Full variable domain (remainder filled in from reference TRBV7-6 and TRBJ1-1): GAGVSQSPRYKVTKRGQDVALRCDPISGHVSLYWYRQALGQGPEFLTYFNYEAQQDKSGLPNDRFSAERPEGSISTLTIQRTEQRDSAMYRCASSSGGLDTEAFFGQGTRLTVV.

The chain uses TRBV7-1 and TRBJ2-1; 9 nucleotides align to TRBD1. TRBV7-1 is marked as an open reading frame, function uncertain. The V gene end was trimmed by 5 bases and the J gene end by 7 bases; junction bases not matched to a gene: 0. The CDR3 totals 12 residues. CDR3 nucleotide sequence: TGTGCCAGCAGCGGGACAGGGAATGAGCAGTTCTTC. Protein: CASSGTGNEQFF.